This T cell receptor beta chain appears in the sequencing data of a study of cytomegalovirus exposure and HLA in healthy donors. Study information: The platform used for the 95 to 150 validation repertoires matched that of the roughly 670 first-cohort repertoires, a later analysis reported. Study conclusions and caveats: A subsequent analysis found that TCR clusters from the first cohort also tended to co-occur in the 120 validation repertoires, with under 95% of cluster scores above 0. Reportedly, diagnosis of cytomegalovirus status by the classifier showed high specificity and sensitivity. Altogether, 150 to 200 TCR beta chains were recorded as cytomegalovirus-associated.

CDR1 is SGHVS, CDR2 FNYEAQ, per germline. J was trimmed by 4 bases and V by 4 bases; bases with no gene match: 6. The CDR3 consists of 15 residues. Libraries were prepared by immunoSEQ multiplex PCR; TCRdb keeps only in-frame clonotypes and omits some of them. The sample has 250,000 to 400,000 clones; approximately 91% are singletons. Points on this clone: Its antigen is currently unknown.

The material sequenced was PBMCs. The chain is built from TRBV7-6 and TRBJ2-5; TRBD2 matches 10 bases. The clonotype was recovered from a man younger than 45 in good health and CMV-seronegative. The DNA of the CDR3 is TGTGCCAGCAGCTGGAGCGGGGGGGCCGCAGAGACCCAGTACTTC. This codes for CASSWSGGAAETQYF.